The subject of this entry is one TCR beta chain. The observed sequence ends 3 residues before the CDR3 terminus, with the missing tail filled in from the germline J gene. This CDR3 contains 12 residues. These data originate in a study of T cells in women clearing cervical HPV infection. The repertoire was sequenced with immunoSEQ multiplex PCR; TCRdb's copy has only in-frame clones and lacks some. The sample's table shows some 20,000 clones. Sequenced material: blood buffy coat. The gene calls are TRBV12-3 or TRBV12-4 and TRBJ2-5, with a possible D match to TRBD1 (6 bases). The TCR sequence derives from a woman between 18 and 75 years old with a cervical HPV16 infection that either progressed to CIN3+ or cleared (not recorded which). CDR3 in amino acids: CASSRGQTTQYF. The CDR3 bases that were read are TGTGCCAGCAGCCGAGGACAGACCACC.